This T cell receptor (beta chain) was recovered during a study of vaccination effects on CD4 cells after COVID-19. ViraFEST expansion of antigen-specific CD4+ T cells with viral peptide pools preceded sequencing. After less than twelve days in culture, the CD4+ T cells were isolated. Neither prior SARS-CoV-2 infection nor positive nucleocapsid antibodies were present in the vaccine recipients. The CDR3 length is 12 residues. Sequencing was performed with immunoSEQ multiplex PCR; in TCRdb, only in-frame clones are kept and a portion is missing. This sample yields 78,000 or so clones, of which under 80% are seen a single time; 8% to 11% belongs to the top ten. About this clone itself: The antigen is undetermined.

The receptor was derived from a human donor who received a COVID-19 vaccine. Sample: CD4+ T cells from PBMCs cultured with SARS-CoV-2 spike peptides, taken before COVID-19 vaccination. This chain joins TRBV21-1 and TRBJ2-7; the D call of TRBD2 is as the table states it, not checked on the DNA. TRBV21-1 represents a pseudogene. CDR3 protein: CASSSGIYEQYV. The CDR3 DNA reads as TGTGCCAGCAGTTCGGGTATTTACGAGCAGTACGTC.